The 30 T cell receptor beta chains presented below share a single source sample, sequenced in a study of human T cells and chemical hapten exposure. TCRdb reprocessed the RACE reads via MiXCR and lists one record per CDR3 protein. The sample shows some 62,000 distinct CDR3 sequences, approximately 9.9% of them seen only once. As for time point: patch test 3, about 24 weeks after DPC sensitization. The treatment was: therapeutic diphenylcyclopropenone sensitization with weekly scalp DPC. The source was whole blood, collected in connection with sensitization to the hapten diphenylcyclopropenone (DPC). The receptors shown here come from a woman between 25 and 40 years old with alopecia areata. Some clones in this sample may be carry-over from other donors' samples.

This clonotype was observed at least ten times. The chain uses TRBV30 and TRBJ1-1, with 9 bases matching TRBD1. The CDR3 covers 13 residues. Trimming cost V 3 bases and J 5 bases; bases outside gene matches: 4. Germline loops: CDR1 GTSNPN, CDR2 SVGIG (reference sequence). The CDR3 region has the DNA TGTGCCTGGAGCGGACAGGGGTCGACTGAAGCTTTCTTT. Residues: CAWSGQGSTEAFF.

The gene calls are TRBV7-8 and TRBJ1-1, with 8 bases lining up with TRBD1. CDR3 length equals 13 residues. Trimming cost V 5 bases and J 7 bases; bases outside gene matches: 6. Germline CDR1 and CDR2: SGHVS and FQNEAQ. The CDR3 sequence: CASSPQTGVEAFF. The CDR3 coding sequence is TGTGCCAGCAGCCCCCAGACAGGGGTTGAAGCTTTCTTT. The full variable domain, rest sourced from reference TRBV7-8 and TRBJ1-1, is GAGVSQSPRYKVAKRGQDVALRCDPISGHVSLFWYQQALGQGPEFLTYFQNEAQLDKSGLPSDRFFAERPEGSVSTLKIQRTQQEDSAVYLCASSPQTGVEAFFGQGTRLTVV.

For this clonotype: This may be a read error, as it is one base from a much larger clone. The rearrangement uses TRBV7-3 and TRBJ1-6, with D maybe TRBD1 (6 bases). CDR3 length: 13 amino acids. CDR1 SGHTA and CDR2 FQGTGA come from the germline V gene. The CDR3 DNA reads TGTGCCAGCAGCATTTCAGGGGATTCATCCCTCCACTTT. Its protein is CASSISGDSSLHF.

The chain recombines TRBV14 with TRBJ2-7, with D uncertain. Between the trimmed V and J ends, which lost 2 bases and 3 bases, there was a span of 5 bases. From germline, CDR1 is SGHDN and CDR2 FVKESK. The CDR3 has 12 residues. The CDR3 sequence: CASSQLNYEQYF. CDR3 nucleotide sequence: TGTGCCAGCAGCCAACTTAACTACGAGCAGTACTTC. Full variable domain (rest looked up from reference TRBV14 and TRBJ2-7): EAGVTQFPSHSVIEKGQTVTLRCDPISGHDNLYWYRRVMGKEIKFLLHFVKESKQDESGMPNNRFLAERTGGTYSTLKVQPAELEDSGVYFCASSQLNYEQYFGPGTRLTVT.

This clonotype was recorded at least ten times. The chain couples TRBV10-2 to TRBJ1-4, with D perhaps matching TRBD1 (5 bases). CDR1 WSHSY and CDR2 SAAADI come from the germline V gene. The CDR3 length is 16 residues. The V gene lost 2 bases and the J gene lost 7 bases, with 17 bases spanning the gap. CDR3 loop: CASSEPIGGVGEKLFF. CDR3 nucleotides: TGCGCCAGCAGTGAGCCGATCGGGGGTGTAGGTGAAAAACTGTTTTTT.

This clonotype has a count of ten or more. The V call is TRBV3-1, the J call TRBJ1-2, with TRBD1 matching 10 bases. The trim removed 4 bases at V and 3 bases at J, leaving 5 bases unmatched. The germline CDR1 and CDR2 sequences are LGHDT and YNNKEL (reference sequence). The CDR3 is made up of 15 amino acids. CDR3 sequence (DNA): TGTGCCAGCAGCCGCGGACAGGGGGTCGACTATGGCTACACCTTC. Translation: CASSRGQGVDYGYTF.

This clonotype was seen more than once but under ten times. This chain links TRBV12-3 or TRBV12-4 with TRBJ2-2, with 10 bases that match TRBD1. This CDR3 comprises 15 residues. With 4 bases clipped from V and 5 bases from J, the junction kept 4 bases outside the gene matches. CDR3 sequence (DNA): TGTGCCAGCAGTTCGTCGGGACAGGGGACCGGGGAGCTGTTTTTT. Encoded protein: CASSSSGQGTGELFF.

The V and J genes are TRBV7-9 and TRBJ1-1; weak D call: TRBD1 (6 bases). The CDR3 is 13 residues long. The V and J ends lost 11 bases and 3 bases respectively, with 16 bases between them. Looked up from germline, CDR1 is SEHNR and CDR2 is FQNEAQ (reference sequence). In nucleotides, the CDR3 is TGTGCCGGAGGACAGCCCGAAGACACTGAAGCTTTCTTT. It codes for CAGGQPEDTEAFF.

This clonotype was recorded many times. The gene calls are TRBV6-6 and TRBJ2-3; the D is unclear. Looked up from germline, CDR1 is MNHNY and CDR2 is SVGAGI (reference sequence). V gave up 6 bases and J gave up 6 bases, with 7 bases separating them. The CDR3 is 11 residues long. The CDR3 spells CASSPQDTQYF. The CDR3 DNA reads TGTGCCAGCAGCCCCCAGGATACGCAGTATTTT.

The chain recombines TRBV29-1 with TRBJ2-3; no clear D. In germline, CDR1 is SQVTM, CDR2 ANQGSEA. Deletions cut 3 bases from V and 6 bases from J, with 10 bases between. This CDR3 has 12 amino acids. The CDR3 nucleotides read TGCAGCGTTGAGGGGATTGGGGATACGCAGTATTTT. Its translation is CSVEGIGDTQYF.

This clonotype was seen a few times. V usage is TRBV6-5 and J usage is TRBJ2-4; 7 bases fit TRBD2. CDR3 length: 16 amino acids. J was trimmed by 6 bases and V by 10 bases; bases with no gene match: 18. CDR1 and CDR2 (germline): MNHEY, SVGAGI. The CDR3 bases are TGTGCCACCTGGGGGGGGTCAGCACAAGGCACAAACATTCAGTACTTC. As protein: CATWGGSAQGTNIQYF.

This clonotype was seen more than once but under ten times. The chain employs TRBV28 and TRBJ2-1; D ambiguous. CDR3 length equals 13 residues. The germline gives CDR1 MDHEN, CDR2 SYDVKM. Between the trimmed V and J ends, which lost 2 bases and 6 bases, there was a span of 8 bases. The CDR3 DNA reads as TGTGCCAGCAGTTTAGCCCCCACCAATGAGCAGTTCTTC. This translates into CASSLAPTNEQFF.

J is TRBJ2-3 and V is TRBV6-5, with 7 positions matching TRBD1. CDR3 length: 15 residues. Germline CDR1 is MNHEY and CDR2 is SVGAGI. The trim removed 1 base at V and 2 bases at J, leaving 3 bases unmatched. The CDR3 sequence: CASSYLTGNTDTQYF. The CDR3 nucleotides read TGTGCCAGCAGTTACTTGACAGGGAACACAGATACGCAGTATTTT.

This clonotype was recorded at least ten times. J is TRBJ2-7 and V is TRBV6-1; tentatively, D is TRBD1 (5 bases). Germline lookup yields CDR1 MNHNS and CDR2 SASEGT. Deletions cut 2 bases from V and 0 bases from J, with 11 bases between. CDR3 length: 15 residues. The CDR3 DNA reads TGTGCCAGCAGTGAATGGTTGGACACCTCCTACGAGCAGTACTTC. Protein sequence: CASSEWLDTSYEQYF.

This clonotype was seen a few times. The V call is TRBV10-3, the J call TRBJ2-7; either TRBD1 or TRBD2 may supply D (5 bases each). The length of the CDR3 is 17 residues. Germline CDR1 reads ENHRY; CDR2 reads SYGVKD. The germline V and J ends were trimmed by 3 bases and 6 bases, with 24 bases remaining between them. CDR3 sequence (DNA): TGTGCCATCAGTGAAGTTAGAGGGACCCCCCTGCACGCCGAGCAGTACTTC. Its protein product is CAISEVRGTPLHAEQYF.

The chain links TRBV6-2 or TRBV6-3 to TRBJ1-1; weak D call: TRBD1 (5 bases). The CDR3 is 12 amino acids. V lost 8 bases to trimming and J lost 5 bases, with 12 bases between them. Germline CDR1 and CDR2: MNHEY and SVGEGT. The CDR3: CASRGHRTEAFF. CDR3 DNA sequence: TGTGCCAGCCGCGGACACCGGACTGAAGCTTTCTTT.

This clonotype was observed at least ten times. This chain links TRBV11-1 with TRBJ2-1, with D tentatively TRBD2 (5 bases). Per the germline V gene, CDR1 is SGHAT and CDR2 is FQDESV (reference sequence). The CDR3 consists of 16 residues. The ends were cut back, 5 bases at V and 6 bases at J, with 20 bases in the middle. The CDR3 spells CASSQWAGVRPNEQFF. Here the CDR3 DNA reads TGTGCCAGCAGCCAGTGGGCCGGGGTGAGACCCAATGAGCAGTTCTTC.

This clonotype has at least ten counts. The chain is built from TRBV7-2 and TRBJ1-2, with D unclear. This CDR3 spans 13 amino acids. The V end was cut by 1 base, the J end by 3 bases, with 6 bases between. Germline V gene data show CDR1 as SGHTA and CDR2 as FQGNSA. The CDR3 loop is CASSLVSHYGYTF. CDR3 bases: TGTGCCAGCAGCTTAGTGTCGCACTATGGCTACACCTTC.

This clonotype was detected ten times or more. The chain has TRBV7-9 and TRBJ2-7; D is perhaps TRBD2 (5 bases). Germline-derived CDR1 and CDR2 are SEHNR and FQNEAQ (reference sequence). This CDR3 is built from 12 residues. The V end was cut by 4 bases, the J end by 4 bases, with 8 bases between. The CDR3 here is CASSSEGYEQYF. CDR3 in DNA: TGTGCCAGCAGCTCCGAGGGTTACGAGCAGTACTTC.

This clonotype was observed a handful of times. The chain combines TRBV18 with TRBJ1-3; D is unresolved. Germline CDR1 KGHSH, CDR2 LQKENI. The germline V and J ends were trimmed by 0 bases and 0 bases, with 9 bases remaining between them. This CDR3 is 16 amino acids long. CDR3 coding DNA: TGTGCCAGCTCACCACCAAGGTCCAGCTCTGGAAACACCATATATTTT. It codes for CASSPPRSSSGNTIYF.

This clonotype was found many times. The V gene is TRBV28, the J gene TRBJ1-5, with D tentatively TRBD1 (6 bases). Germline-derived CDR1 and CDR2 are MDHEN and SYDVKM. This CDR3 has 15 amino acids. The V gene lost 5 bases and the J gene lost 2 bases, with 13 bases spanning the gap. The DNA for the CDR3 is TGTGCCAGCAGTCATGGGGGCAGTGGCAATCAGCCCCAGCATTTT. Amino acid sequence: CASSHGGSGNQPQHF. The whole variable domain, remainder taken from reference TRBV28 and TRBJ1-5, is DVKVTQSSRYLVKRTGEKVFLECVQDMDHENMFWYRQDPGLGLRLIYFSYDVKMKEKGDIPEGYSVSREKKERFSLILESASTNQTSMYLCASSHGGSGNQPQHFGDGTRLSIL.

This clonotype was seen ten or more times. This rearrangement joins TRBV27 to TRBJ2-7, with 8 nucleotides matching TRBD1. The CDR3 totals 15 residues. Germline V gene lookup returns CDR1 MNHEY and CDR2 SMNVEV (reference sequence). V lost 8 bases and J lost 6; bases outside the gene matches: 15. The CDR3 DNA sequence: TGTGCCAGCTCTCGTACTCCCACAGGGGGTGGCGAGCAGTACTTC. Its protein is CASSRTPTGGGEQYF.

There are many counts of this clonotype. This rearrangement joins TRBV7-2 to TRBJ2-7; 13 bases match TRBD2. V was pared by 1 base and J by 4 bases, with 1 base of the junction left unmatched. The CDR3 consists of 15 residues. Germline-derived CDR1 and CDR2 are SGHTA and FQGNSA. CDR3 coding DNA: TGTGCCAGCAGCTTAGGGACTAGCGGGAGTTACGAGCAGTACTTC. It specifies CASSLGTSGSYEQYF.

The table lists this clonotype with many counts. The chain combines TRBV5-1 with TRBJ2-7; D not resolved. Germline V lookup: CDR1 SGHRS, CDR2 YFSETQ. This CDR3 has 16 amino acids. Trimming removed 1 base from V and 0 bases from J, with 14 bases in between. CDR3 region: CASSLNGGTSSYEQYF. The CDR3 coding sequence is TGCGCCAGCAGCTTGAACGGCGGCACAAGCTCCTACGAGCAGTACTTC.

This clonotype was recorded at least ten times. V gene TRBV7-2 combines with J gene TRBJ2-2; possibly TRBD2 for D (6 bases). The germline CDR1 and CDR2 sequences are SGHTA and FQGNSA. The CDR3 spans 14 residues. V lost 0 bases and J 8 bases, leaving 10 bases between the germline ends. In nucleotides, the CDR3 is TGTGCCAGCAGCTTAGCTGGGACTGAAGGGGAGCTGTTTTTT. It translates to CASSLAGTEGELFF.

This clonotype was counted only a few times. This rearrangement joins TRBV20-1 to TRBJ2-1; D is possibly TRBD2 (5 bases). The germline V and J ends were trimmed by 3 bases and 2 bases, with 14 bases remaining between them. The CDR3 contains 15 residues. CDR1 is DFQATT and CDR2 is SNEGSKA in the germline V gene (reference sequence). The CDR3 DNA sequence: TGCAGTGCTAGGGTGAAGCGGTCACCCTACAATGAGCAGTTCTTC. It specifies CSARVKRSPYNEQFF.

This clonotype was observed at least ten times. This chain's CDR3 is CASSVGLQGDYGYTF. DNA of the CDR3: TGTGCCAGCAGCGTAGGTCTTCAGGGGGACTATGGCTACACCTTC. This chain links TRBV9 with TRBJ1-2, with 7 positions matching TRBD1. Germline V lookup: CDR1 SGDLS, CDR2 YYNGEE. CDR3 length equals 15 residues. Trimming removed 0 bases from V and 3 bases from J; junction bases left unmatched: 5. Drawing the rest from reference TRBV9 and TRBJ1-2, the complete variable domain is DSGVTQTPKHLITATGQRVTLRCSPRSGDLSVYWYQQSLDQGLQFLIQYYNGEERAKGNILERFSAQQFPDLHSELNLSSLELGDSALYFCASSVGLQGDYGYTFGSGTRLTVV.

This clonotype has more than one count but fewer than ten. The V gene is TRBV20-1, the J gene TRBJ2-3; TRBD2 matches at 9 bases. V shed 0 bases, J shed 11 bases, and the junction held 6 bases outside the gene matches. Germline V lookup: CDR1 DFQATT, CDR2 SNEGSKA (reference sequence). The CDR3 is 13 residues long. CDR3 sequence reads: CSAREPSGAGQYF. CDR3 coding DNA: TGCAGTGCTAGAGAGCCTAGCGGGGCTGGGCAGTATTTT.

This clonotype was observed a handful of times. The V and J genes are TRBV5-3 and TRBJ1-4; unclear D gene. TRBV5-3 is an open reading frame whose function is uncertain. V was cut by 1 base and J by 1 base, with 17 bases left in between. The length of the CDR3 is 18 residues. The CDR3 sequence: CARSLSQATPQTNEKLFF. CDR3 nucleotides: TGTGCCAGAAGCTTGAGTCAGGCGACCCCTCAAACTAATGAAAAACTGTTTTTT.

The gene calls are TRBV6-2 or TRBV6-3 and TRBJ2-2, with D perhaps matching TRBD1 (5 bases). V lost 6 bases, J lost 0 bases, and 5 bases lay in between. CDR3 size: 13 residues. The V gene's germline CDR1 is MNHEY and CDR2 SVGEGT. CDR3 loop: CASRDTNTGELFF. DNA for the CDR3: TGTGCCAGCAGGGACACGAACACCGGGGAGCTGTTTTTT.